The entry below describes one TCR beta chain. Its target is unknown. V shed 4 bases and J shed 7 bases, with 14 bases lying between them. There are 13 residues in the CDR3. The germline V gene has CDR1 SGHNT and CDR2 YENEEA. Sequenced patients had shown CD8+CD57+ cell expansion by flow cytometry. Everyone among the patients had severe acquired aplastic anemia. No therapy had been given to the patients at the time of blood sampling. The sample belongs to a study of CD8+CD57+ T cells in acquired aplastic anemia. Overall study context: Mean DNA quantity obtained from sorted CD4+ and CD8+ cells was 2.5 to 4 ug. Study findings and constraints: CD8+ Simpson's diversity in patients was not significantly different from that in controls.

Genomic DNA templated the TCR beta VDJ and CDR3 profiling. TCRdb recomputed calls from the reads with MiXCR, one row per CDR3 protein. The data show about 160,000 distinct CDR3 sequences, around 75% seen once. The chain employs TRBV11-3 and TRBJ2-7, with D hard to call. The source is a human donor with aplastic anemia. Sequencing was performed on sorted CD4+, CD8+, or CD8+CD57+ T cells (not recorded which) from PBMCs. CDR3 sequence (DNA): TGTGCCAGCAGCTCCCAGGCTGGGTCTGAGCAGTACTTC. It specifies CASSSQAGSEQYF.